These 13 T cell receptor beta chains share one sample of origin, sequenced in a study of shared clonotypes between healthy human individuals. Sequencing was performed with immunoSEQ multiplex PCR; in TCRdb, only in-frame clones are kept and a portion is missing. The table shows approximately 350,000 clones, with about 74% occurring only once. Material: memory CD4+ T cells sorted from blood. Subset given: CD45RA-negative fraction. Receptors were obtained from a young man in good health.

The genes are TRBV2 and TRBJ1-1, with TRBD1 identical over 8 bases. Germline lookup yields CDR1 SNHLY and CDR2 FYNNEI. The CDR3 contains 14 residues. The trim removed 4 bases at V and 3 bases at J, leaving 4 bases unmatched. The CDR3 coding sequence is TGTGCCAGCAGTGTTGAGACAGGGGACACTGAAGCTTTCTTT. This translates into CASSVETGDTEAFF.

The chain carries TRBV6-1 and TRBJ2-6, with a tentative D call TRBD1 (6 bases). The CDR3 runs 18 residues. V lost 6 bases and J lost 0, with 18 bases in between. CDR1 is MNHNS, CDR2 SASEGT, per germline. This CDR3 reads CASSETWQGSSGANVLTF. The CDR3 DNA is TGTGCCAGCAGCGAAACGTGGCAGGGGAGCTCTGGGGCCAACGTCCTGACTTTC.

J is TRBJ1-1 and V is TRBV6-1; no firm D call. Trimming pared 6 bases from V and 4 bases from J, leaving 3 bases between. The CDR3 contains 10 residues. Germline CDR1 reads MNHNS; CDR2 reads SASEGT. The chain's CDR3 is CASRVTEAFF. CDR3 DNA: TGTGCCAGCAGGGTCACTGAAGCTTTCTTT.

The chain is built from TRBV6-6 and TRBJ2-7, with D possibly TRBD2 on 5 matching bases. This CDR3 is 15 amino acids long. Between the trimmed V and J ends, which lost 2 bases and 7 bases, there was a span of 18 bases. Germline V gene lookup returns CDR1 MNHNY and CDR2 SVGAGI (reference sequence). This CDR3 is CASSYQSAGLGEQYF. The DNA of the CDR3 is TGTGCCAGCAGTTACCAGTCGGCGGGTCTGGGGGAGCAGTACTTC.

V usage is TRBV14 and J usage is TRBJ2-3; D remains ambiguous. The CDR3 contains 13 residues. The V gene lost 10 bases and the J gene lost 2 bases, with 13 bases spanning the gap. CDR1 is SGHDN, CDR2 FVKESK, per germline. DNA for the CDR3: TGTGCCACAAGCAGGTTCGACACAGATACGCAGTATTTT. Protein sequence: CATSRFDTDTQYF.

The chain joins TRBV7-6 to TRBJ1-4, with D maybe TRBD1 (6 bases). The CDR3 is made up of 15 amino acids. Germline assignment: CDR1 SGHVS and CDR2 FNYEAQ. V lost 2 bases to trimming and J lost 5 bases, with 12 bases between them. The CDR3 region is CASSLNLGGNEKLFF. DNA of the CDR3: TGTGCCAGCAGCTTAAATTTAGGGGGGAATGAAAAACTGTTTTTT.

This clone appeared a single time. The V and J genes are TRBV7-8 and TRBJ2-7, with D possibly being TRBD1 (6 bases). This CDR3 comprises 13 residues. The V gene lost 4 bases and the J gene lost 5 bases, with 12 bases spanning the gap. Germline CDR1 and CDR2: SGHVS and FQNEAQ. CDR3 bases: TGTGCCAGCAGCTCCACCACAGGGAACGAGCAGTACTTC. Its translation: CASSSTTGNEQYF.

J is TRBJ2-5 and V is TRBV2; TRBD2 aligns across 8 bases. V was pared by 8 bases and J by 4 bases, with 6 bases of the junction left unmatched. The CDR3 is made up of 13 amino acids. The germline CDR1 and CDR2 sequences are SNHLY and FYNNEI. CDR3 sequence reads: CASQRERTETQYF. The CDR3 nucleotides are TGTGCCAGCCAGCGGGAGCGAACAGAGACCCAGTACTTC.

The genes are TRBV5-1 and TRBJ1-3; TRBD1 is a possible D gene (6 bases). Germline V gene sequence: CDR1 SGHRS, CDR2 YFSETQ. V was trimmed by 4 bases and J by 0 bases, leaving 11 bases between them. This CDR3 has 15 amino acids. The CDR3 DNA reads as TGCGCCAGCAGCGACGCAGGGGCCTCTGGAAACACCATATATTTT. It is translated as CASSDAGASGNTIYF.

This sequence joins TRBV6-1 and TRBJ2-5; the match to TRBD1 covers 8 bases. J was trimmed by 3 bases and V by 5 bases; bases with no gene match: 2. This CDR3 contains 13 residues. CDR1 is MNHNS, CDR2 SASEGT, per germline. The CDR3 DNA reads TGTGCCAGCAGTTTGGGACAGGAAGAGACCCAGTACTTC. Encoded protein: CASSLGQEETQYF.

The chain links TRBV5-5 to TRBJ2-7; the D gene is possibly TRBD2 (6 bases). Germline CDR1 SGHKS, CDR2 YYEKEE (reference sequence). CDR3 length: 14 amino acids. Trimming removed 0 bases at V and 7 bases at J, with 14 bases between. CDR3 residues: CASSLVDQGGEQYF. DNA of the CDR3: TGTGCCAGCAGCTTGGTGGACCAAGGAGGGGAGCAGTACTTC.

The chain couples TRBV2 to TRBJ2-7; 9 nucleotides align to TRBD1. This CDR3 has 16 amino acids. Per germline, CDR1 SNHLY and CDR2 FYNNEI. V was pared by 4 bases and J by 1 base, with 8 bases of the junction left unmatched. CDR3 sequence reads: CASSVFSGQGSYEQYF. DNA of the CDR3: TGTGCCAGCAGTGTGTTTTCGGGACAGGGTTCCTACGAGCAGTACTTC.

This rearrangement joins TRBV7-2 to TRBJ2-1; D possibly corresponds to TRBD1 (5 bases). Germline V gene lookup returns CDR1 SGHTA and CDR2 FQGNSA. V lost 3 bases and J lost 3, with 15 bases in between. The CDR3 is made up of 16 amino acids. The CDR3 reads CASSFAPAQDYNEQFF. The CDR3 DNA follows: TGTGCCAGCAGCTTTGCCCCAGCACAGGACTACAATGAGCAGTTCTTC.